The entry below gives a single T cell receptor (beta chain) sequence along with its context. Trimming removed 4 bases from V and 6 bases from J; junction bases left unmatched: 6. The CDR3 totals 15 residues. From germline, CDR1 is SGHNT and CDR2 YYREEE (reference sequence). The entry originates in a study of blood T cell repertoires in COVID-19. Study information: Acute and convalescent COVID-19 specimens originated in the United States, Italy and Spain.

Enrollment of patients from Seattle took place during active infection, with longitudinal follow-up. Sequencing used immunoSEQ multiplex PCR; TCRdb keeps in-frame clones, though not all of them. The data show 250,000 to 350,000 clones, approximately 86% seen once. The chain uses TRBV5-4 and TRBJ2-1; 11 nucleotides agree with TRBD2. The TCR originated in a human donor with COVID-19, enrolled during active disease. The donor label of this sample is uncertain. Input material: peripheral blood. In nucleotides, the CDR3 is TGTGCCAGCAGCACAATGGGACTAGCGGTCAATGAGCAGTTCTTC. It specifies CASSTMGLAVNEQFF.